Listed here are 4 T cell receptor beta chains from one sample, sequenced in a study of T cells after posttransplantation cyclophosphamide. Using immunoSEQ multiplex PCR, the repertoire was profiled, and TCRdb retains in-frame clones only, with some absent. Of about 46,000 clones detected, 92% appear once; the ten largest clones hold less than 3.5%. The sequencing sample was made of PBMCs. The receptors originated from a woman aged 50 to 60 in good health and a related stem cell transplant donor.

The J gene is TRBJ1-2, the V gene TRBV4-1, with 7 bases identical to TRBD1. From germline, CDR1 is MGHRA and CDR2 YSYEKL. There are 14 residues in the CDR3. The trim removed 0 bases at V and 6 bases at J, leaving 4 bases unmatched. The CDR3 sequence is CASSQDSTGHGYTF. The DNA of the CDR3 is TGCGCCAGCAGCCAAGATTCGACAGGGCATGGCTACACCTTC.

The chain couples TRBV7-9 to TRBJ1-5; 9 bases fit TRBD1. This CDR3 comprises 15 residues. V was clipped by 8 bases and J by 3 bases; unmatched bases: 8. From germline, CDR1 is SEHNR and CDR2 FQNEAQ (reference sequence). The DNA of the CDR3 is TGTGCCAGCTCGTCCGGACAGGGGATCAATCAGCCCCAGCATTTT. Its protein is CASSSGQGINQPQHF.

V and J are TRBV10-2 and TRBJ1-5; D is perhaps TRBD1 (5 bases). CDR1 and CDR2 from the germline V gene are WSHSY and SAAADI. Trimming shortened V by 3 bases and J by 9 bases, and 15 bases separated the two germline ends. The CDR3 is 14 amino acids. DNA for the CDR3: TGCGCCAGCAGTGATGAAAGGGGTCCTCCGCCCCAGCATTTT. The encoded protein is CASSDERGPPPQHF.

In DNA form, the CDR3 reads TGTGCCAGCAGCTTGGCCGGGCAGGGCTTGGCTAATGAAAAACTGTTTTTT. It yields the protein CASSLAGQGLANEKLFF. The chain links TRBV5-5 to TRBJ1-4; D might be TRBD1 (5 bases). Trimming stripped 0 bases from V and 3 bases from J, with 15 bases between. CDR1 SGHKS and CDR2 YYEKEE come from the germline V gene (reference sequence). The CDR3 contains 17 residues.